The present T cell receptor (beta chain) was sequenced within a study of CD8+CD57+ T cells in acquired aplastic anemia. Study context: Average DNA yield from sorted CD4+ and CD8+ cells was 3.2 ug. Study-level points and caveats: Both patients and controls carried the same twenty-nine CD8+ CDR3 sequences.

Trimming pared 8 bases from V and 2 bases from J, leaving 13 bases between. Germline CDR1 is WNHNN and CDR2 is SYGVQD (reference sequence). This CDR3 has 13 amino acids. Patients who underwent sequencing had shown CD8+CD57+ cell expansion by flow cytometry. A severe acquired aplastic anemia diagnosis applied to all patients. None of the patients had been given any therapy when their blood was sampled. TCR beta VDJ combinations and CDR3 sequences were profiled from genomic DNA. TCRdb re-analysed the reads in MiXCR, keeping a single row per CDR3 protein. The data contain 90,000 to 150,000 distinct CDR3 sequences, 55% to 60% of them singletons. The sample holds a few counts of this clonotype. What it binds is unknown.

V gene TRBV10-1 combines with J gene TRBJ2-7; D possibly corresponds to TRBD2 (7 bases). Sequencing used sorted CD4+, CD8+, or CD8+CD57+ T cells (not recorded which) from PBMCs. The source is a human donor with aplastic anemia. This CDR3 is CASPGGPAYEQYF. Here the CDR3 DNA reads TGCGCCAGCCCGGGGGGCCCAGCCTACGAGCAGTACTTC.